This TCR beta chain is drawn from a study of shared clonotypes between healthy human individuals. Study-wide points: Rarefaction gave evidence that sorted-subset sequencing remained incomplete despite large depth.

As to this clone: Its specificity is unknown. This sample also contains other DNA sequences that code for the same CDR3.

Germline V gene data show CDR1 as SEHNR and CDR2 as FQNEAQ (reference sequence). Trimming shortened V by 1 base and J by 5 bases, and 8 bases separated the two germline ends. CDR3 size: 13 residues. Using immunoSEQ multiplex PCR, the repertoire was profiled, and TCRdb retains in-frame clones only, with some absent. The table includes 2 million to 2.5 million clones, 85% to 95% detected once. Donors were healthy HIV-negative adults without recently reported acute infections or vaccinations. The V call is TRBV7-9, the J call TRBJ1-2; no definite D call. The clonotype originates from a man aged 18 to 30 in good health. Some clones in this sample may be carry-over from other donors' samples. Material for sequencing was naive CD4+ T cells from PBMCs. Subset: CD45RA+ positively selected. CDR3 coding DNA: TGTGCCAGCAGCTTAGGGACGGGATATGGCTACACCTTC. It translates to CASSLGTGYGYTF.